The 16 T cell receptor beta chains below all came from one sample that was sequenced in a study of OX40 agonist ivuxolimab in advanced cancers. Produced via immunoSEQ multiplex PCR; TCRdb's table is partial and in-frame only. This sample has 65,000 to 75,000 clones, with about 83% found just once. The source was CD4+ or CD8+ T cells sorted from blood, collected in a trial of the OX40 agonist ivuxolimab. These receptors all stem from an adult with an advanced solid tumor such as melanoma, head and neck, liver or kidney cancer.

CDR3 sequence: CASSVSGRGGYEQYF. The CDR3 DNA reads TGTGCCAGCAGCGTTTCCGGGAGAGGGGGCTACGAGCAGTACTTC. V gene TRBV9 combines with J gene TRBJ2-7, with D perhaps assigned TRBD1 or TRBD2 (6 bases each). Deletions cut 2 bases from V and 3 bases from J, with 15 bases between. This CDR3 is built from 15 residues. CDR1 and CDR2 (germline): SGDLS, YYNGEE.

The gene calls are TRBV5-1 and TRBJ2-7, with 8 bases matching TRBD2. Germline V gene sequence: CDR1 SGHRS, CDR2 YFSETQ. CDR3 length: 13 amino acids. With V trimmed by 4 bases and J by 6 bases, 6 bases remained unmatched. The CDR3 reads CASSPGLVGEQYF. The CDR3, as DNA: TGCGCCAGCAGCCCGGGACTAGTCGGCGAGCAGTACTTC.

This clone was counted between two and nine times. This chain connects TRBV28 to TRBJ2-5; 8 nucleotides match TRBD1. Trimming at V came to 6 bases and at J to 2 bases, leaving 11 bases not matched to a gene. The CDR3 length is 16 residues. The germline V gene encodes CDR1 MDHEN and CDR2 SYDVKM. CDR3 DNA sequence: TGTGCCAGCAGCCGCGGCAGGGGGCCCCAACAAGAGACCCAGTACTTC. Its protein product is CASSRGRGPQQETQYF.

In this sample, this clone turned up once. V is TRBV11-3 and J is TRBJ2-1, with 7 bases identical to TRBD1. Trimming cost V 5 bases and J 0 bases; bases outside gene matches: 4. CDR3 length: 15 amino acids. The germline CDR1 and CDR2 sequences are SGHNT and YENEEA. CDR3 bases: TGTGCCAGCAGCCCAGGGGGAAGCTCCTACAATGAGCAGTTCTTC. It codes for CASSPGGSSYNEQFF.

In the case of this clone: The identical CDR3 is also encoded by other nucleotide sequences in the sample. The rearrangement uses TRBV9 and TRBJ1-5; TRBD1 is a possible D gene (5 bases). Per germline, CDR1 SGDLS and CDR2 YYNGEE. The CDR3 spans 14 residues. Trimming removed 2 bases at V and 4 bases at J, with 10 bases between. The CDR3, as DNA: TGTGCCAGCAGCGTGGGGGGTCCGAATCAGCCCCAGCATTTT. This gives the protein CASSVGGPNQPQHF.

The chain has TRBV28 and TRBJ2-5; D unclear. Trimming left V 3 bases short and J 3 bases short, with 14 bases between. CDR3 size: 15 residues. From germline, CDR1 is MDHEN and CDR2 SYDVKM. The CDR3 region has the DNA TGTGCCAGCAGTTTCCTCCATGGCCCAAAAGAGACCCAGTACTTC. Amino acid sequence: CASSFLHGPKETQYF.

This chain uses TRBV7-9 with TRBJ2-3; D is uncertain. The germline gives CDR1 SEHNR, CDR2 FQNEAQ (reference sequence). Trimming cost V 5 bases and J 2 bases, with 8 bases left between them. The CDR3 length is 13 residues. DNA for the CDR3: TGTGCCAGCAGCCTCGGCCCCACAGATACGCAGTATTTT. Residues: CASSLGPTDTQYF.

The chain has TRBV2 and TRBJ1-1, with D uncertain. The CDR3 covers 14 residues. The V gene lost 1 base and the J gene lost 3 bases, with 9 bases spanning the gap. Germline loops: CDR1 SNHLY, CDR2 FYNNEI. Here the CDR3 reads CASSEDGFHTEAFF. DNA of the CDR3: TGTGCCAGCAGTGAAGATGGATTCCACACTGAAGCTTTCTTT.

The chain links TRBV30 to TRBJ2-5, with 10 bases fitting TRBD1. TRBJ2-7 explains the end of the DNA better; the J call may be wrong. The CDR3 extends over 15 amino acids. Per the germline V gene, CDR1 is GTSNPN and CDR2 is SVGIG (reference sequence). The CDR3 spells CAWSAPDRGSYEQYF. CDR3 nucleotides: TGTGCCTGGAGCGCCCCGGACAGGGGGAGCTACGAGCAGTACTTC.

This sequence joins TRBV5-1 and TRBJ2-1; TRBD1 matches at 7 bases. The CDR3 has 14 residues. CDR1 is SGHRS and CDR2 is YFSETQ in the germline V gene. With 7 bases clipped from V and 2 bases from J, the junction kept 6 bases outside the gene matches. The CDR3 coding sequence is TGCGCCAGCGCTACGGGACAGACCTACAATGAGCAGTTCTTC. Translating gives CASATGQTYNEQFF.

V is TRBV30 and J is TRBJ1-6; the match to TRBD1 covers 9 bases. V lost 3 bases and J lost 1; bases outside the gene matches: 4. Germline CDR1 and CDR2: GTSNPN and SVGIG (reference sequence). The length of the CDR3 is 16 residues. CDR3 loop: CAWSQTGGSYNSPLHF. As DNA, the CDR3 is TGTGCCTGGAGCCAGACAGGGGGATCCTATAATTCACCCCTCCACTTT. The full variable domain, with the rest looked up from reference TRBV30 and TRBJ1-6, is SQTIHQWPATLVQPVGSPLSLECTVEGTSNPNLYWYRQAAGRGLQLLFYSVGIGQISSEVPQNLSASRPQDRQFILSSKKLLLSDSGFYLCAWSQTGGSYNSPLHFGNGTRLTVT.

The chain employs TRBV10-3 and TRBJ1-3; tentative D call: TRBD1 (5 bases). V was pared by 0 bases and J by 1 base, with 7 bases between. Looked up from germline, CDR1 is ENHRY and CDR2 is SYGVKD. The CDR3 contains 15 residues. Written as DNA, the CDR3 is TGTGCCATCAGTGAGTCGGGGGAATCTGGAAACACCATATATTTT. Amino acids: CAISESGESGNTIYF.

About this clone itself: Other DNA variants within this sample encode the same CDR3. The chain employs TRBV9 and TRBJ2-5; 7 bases are a match to TRBD2. The CDR3 loop spans 12 amino acids. V lost 5 bases to trimming and J lost 4 bases; unmatched junction nucleotides: 2. Germline CDR1 and CDR2: SGDLS and YYNGEE. The CDR3 nucleotides read TGTGCCAGCAGTGGCGGGGGAGAGACCCAGTACTTC. Residues: CASSGGGETQYF.

V gene TRBV7-8 combines with J gene TRBJ2-5; maybe TRBD2 (5 bases). Germline loops: CDR1 SGHVS, CDR2 FQNEAQ. Trimming stripped 1 base from V and 0 bases from J, with 15 bases between. The CDR3 covers 17 residues. The CDR3, as DNA: TGTGCCAGCAGCTTAGGAGGGTATAGTAGCGACCAAGAGACCCAGTACTTC. This gives the protein CASSLGGYSSDQETQYF.

V usage is TRBV15 and J usage is TRBJ1-2; D gene unclear. V lost 5 bases, J lost 0 bases, and 7 bases lay in between. The CDR3 spans 13 residues. CDR1 is LNHNV and CDR2 is YYDKDF in the germline V gene (reference sequence). The CDR3 loop reads CATSPLANYGYTF. CDR3 DNA: TGTGCCACCAGCCCCCTAGCTAACTATGGCTACACCTTC.

The V call is TRBV9, the J call TRBJ2-1, with 12 nucleotides matching TRBD2. V was clipped by 4 bases and J by 1 base; unmatched bases: 6. Germline values: CDR1 SGDLS, CDR2 YYNGEE. The CDR3 has 17 residues. CDR3 sequence (DNA): TGTGCCAGCAGCCCAGCTAGCGGGGGGGGTTCCTACAATGAGCAGTTCTTC. It codes for CASSPASGGGSYNEQFF.